This TCR beta chain was documented in a study of blood T cell repertoires in COVID-19. Looking at the study overall: Both acute and convalescent COVID-19 samples were obtained from the United States, Italy and Spain.

Trimming shortened V by 4 bases and J by 2 bases, and 7 bases separated the two germline ends. CDR1 is SGHNT, CDR2 YYREEE, per germline (reference sequence). The length of the CDR3 is 13 residues. Recovered status applied to Cohort 3 donors who had two consecutive negative PCRs. It also applied to those with clearance or with symptom resolution. Authors' analysis steps: Reference gene primer amplification in the assay estimated nucleated cell counts. Clones were read by immunoSEQ multiplex PCR, and TCRdb kept only the in-frame ones, dropping some. V, J and clone size are those of that table, while D and trimming were read from the DNA. This sample has about 380,000 clones, with approximately 90% found just once.

Sequences were obtained from PBMCs or T cells enriched from blood (not recorded which). The chain uses TRBV5-4 and TRBJ1-5; D gene uncertain. The TCR sequence derives from a woman younger than 30 who had recovered from COVID-19. The CDR3 nucleotides are TGTGCCAGCAGCAGGGAGGGCAATCAGCCCCAGCATTTT. Protein product: CASSREGNQPQHF.